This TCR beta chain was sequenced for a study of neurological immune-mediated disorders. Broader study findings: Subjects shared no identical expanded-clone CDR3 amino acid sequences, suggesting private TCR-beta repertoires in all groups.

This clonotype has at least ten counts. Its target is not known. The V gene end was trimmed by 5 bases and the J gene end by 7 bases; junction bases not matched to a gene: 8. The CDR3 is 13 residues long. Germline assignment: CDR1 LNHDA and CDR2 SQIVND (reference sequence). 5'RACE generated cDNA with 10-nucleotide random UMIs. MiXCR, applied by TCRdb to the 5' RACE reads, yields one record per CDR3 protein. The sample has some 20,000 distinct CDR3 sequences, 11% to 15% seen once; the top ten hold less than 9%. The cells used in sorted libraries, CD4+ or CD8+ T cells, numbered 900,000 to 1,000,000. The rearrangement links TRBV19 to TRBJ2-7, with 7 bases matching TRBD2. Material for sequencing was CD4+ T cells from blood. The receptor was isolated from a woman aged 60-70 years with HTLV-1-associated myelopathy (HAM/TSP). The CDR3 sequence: CASSERLAWEQYF. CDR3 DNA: TGTGCCAGTAGTGAAAGACTAGCTTGGGAGCAGTACTTC.